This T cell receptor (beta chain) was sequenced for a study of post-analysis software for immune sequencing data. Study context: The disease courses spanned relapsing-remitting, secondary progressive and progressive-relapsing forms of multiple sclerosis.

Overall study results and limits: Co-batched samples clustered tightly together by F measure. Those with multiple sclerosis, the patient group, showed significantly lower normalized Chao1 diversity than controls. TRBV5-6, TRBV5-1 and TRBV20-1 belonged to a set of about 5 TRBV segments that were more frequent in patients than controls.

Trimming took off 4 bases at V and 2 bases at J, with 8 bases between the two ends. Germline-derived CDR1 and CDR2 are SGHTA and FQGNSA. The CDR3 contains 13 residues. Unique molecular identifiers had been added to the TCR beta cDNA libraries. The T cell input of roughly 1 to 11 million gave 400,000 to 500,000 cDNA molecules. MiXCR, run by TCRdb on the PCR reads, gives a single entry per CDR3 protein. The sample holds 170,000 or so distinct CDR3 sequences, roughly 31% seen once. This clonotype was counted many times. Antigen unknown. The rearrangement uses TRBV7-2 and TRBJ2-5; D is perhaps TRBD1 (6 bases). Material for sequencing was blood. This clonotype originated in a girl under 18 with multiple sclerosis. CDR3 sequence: CASSSGQQETQYF. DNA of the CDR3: TGTGCCAGCAGCTCAGGACAGCAAGAGACCCAGTACTTC.